The rows below give T cell receptor beta chains drawn from one sample of a study of blood T cell repertoires in COVID-19. Using immunoSEQ multiplex PCR, the repertoire was profiled, and TCRdb retains in-frame clones only, with some absent. The repertoire holds 200,000 to 250,000 clones, with 84% as singletons. The sequencing sample was made of peripheral blood. The receptor source for this set is a woman aged 55-75 years who had recovered from COVID-19. The CDR3 runs from the conserved cysteine through the conserved F or W. D genes are given only for firm matches. Only part of the rows carry a size: once, few, many, or a class if the clone is expanded.

j_gene,v_gene,d_gene,abundance,CDR3nt,CDR3aa
TRBJ1-3,TRBV11-2,-,-,TGTGCCAGCAGCTTAACTGGGGGCAGGTTGGGAAACACCATATATTTT,CASSLTGGRLGNTIYF
TRBJ1-1,TRBV7-3,-,-,TGTGCCAGCAGCTCAGGAGGGTTCACTGAAGCTTTCTTT,CASSSGGFTEAFF
TRBJ2-7,TRBV2,TRBD2,-,TGTGCCAGCAGTACTCTAGCGGGGGGTCGCGAGCAGTACTTC,CASSTLAGGREQYF
TRBJ2-7,TRBV11-1,-,-,TGTGCCAGCAGCTTAGGAAGGGGGACACAGTACTTC,CASSLGRGTQYF
TRBJ2-5,TRBV7-8,-,-,TGTGCCAGCAGCGGGTCCGGAGGGCACCAAGAGACCCAGTACTTC,CASSGSGGHQETQYF
TRBJ2-7,TRBV15,TRBD2,-,TGTGCCACCAGCAGAACTAGCGGGGCCTACGAGCAGTACTTC,CATSRTSGAYEQYF
TRBJ1-2,TRBV6-1,TRBD1,few,TGTGCCAGCAGTGGCCGGGACAGGGGGCAGGTCTATGGCTACACCTTC,CASSGRDRGQVYGYTF
TRBJ2-2,TRBV9,-,few,TGTGCCAGCGGGCTGGGAGGGAACACCGGGGAGCTGTTTTTT,CASGLGGNTGELFF
TRBJ2-3,TRBV19,TRBD1,-,TGTGCCAGTAGTATCGGGGACAGTCCTAGCACAGATACGCAGTATTTT,CASSIGDSPSTDTQYF
TRBJ1-5,TRBV2,TRBD1,-,TGTGCCAGCAGTCGGACAGGGAGGGCAAATCAGCCCCAGCATTTT,CASSRTGRANQPQHF
TRBJ2-7,TRBV5-1,TRBD1,-,TGCGCCAGCAGCTTGGACAGGGGGAACGAGCAGTACTTC,CASSLDRGNEQYF
TRBJ1-2,TRBV5-4,-,once,TGTGCCAGCAGCCGGGGGATCGCAGAGCTCTATGGCTACACCTTC,CASSRGIAELYGYTF
TRBJ1-2,TRBV10-1,-,-,TGCGCCAGCAGTGAGTCAACAGAGAAGAACTATGGCTACACCTTC,CASSESTEKNYGYTF
TRBJ2-5,TRBV11-3,-,-,TGTGCCAGCAGCTTGTCGGGGAGGCAAGAGACCCAGTACTTC,CASSLSGRQETQYF
TRBJ2-1,TRBV29-1,-,-,TGCAGCGTTCCTAAGAAGGACATGGGTCCCCTTAGGGATGAGCAGTTCTTC,CSVPKKDMGPLRDEQFF
TRBJ2-7,TRBV10-3,TRBD2,-,TGTGCCATCAGTGAGTCGCGGCGGGGGTCCTCCTACGAGCAGTACTTC,CAISESRRGSSYEQYF
TRBJ2-5,TRBV7-2,TRBD2,-,TGTGCCAGCAGCTTCTCTCTAGCGGGGGGGAATTACCAAGAGACCCAGTACTTC,CASSFSLAGGNYQETQYF
TRBJ1-3,TRBV2,-,-,TGTGCCAGCAGCCCTGGGGGGTATGGAAACACCATATATTTT,CASSPGGYGNTIYF
TRBJ2-5,TRBV6-5,TRBD1,once,TGTGCCAGCACCTTGACAGGGGCCAGGGGGGAGACCCAGTACTTC,CASTLTGARGETQYF
TRBJ2-2,TRBV4-2,-,-,TGTGCCAGCAGCCGATCACTAGGATCCTCCACGGCCGGGGAGCTGTTTTTT,CASSRSLGSSTAGELFF
TRBJ1-2,TRBV7-9,-,-,TGTGCCAGCAGCTTAGTCGCAGTGTTCTATGGCTACACCTTC,CASSLVAVFYGYTF
TRBJ2-5,TRBV19,TRBD2,-,TGTGCCAGTTCTAGCGGGGCCCTACAAGAGACCCAGTACTTC,CASSSGALQETQYF
TRBJ2-7,TRBV9,-,-,TGTGCCAGCAGCGTAGGGGGGGATGCCTACGAGCAGTACTTC,CASSVGGDAYEQYF
TRBJ1-2,TRBV6-5,-,-,TGTGCCAGCAGTCTGACAGGTCTAAGGGGCTACACCTTC,CASSLTGLRGYTF
TRBJ1-4,TRBV5-4,-,few,TGTGCCAGCAGCTTTAAAGGGGGTGACGAAAAACTGTTTTTT,CASSFKGGDEKLFF
TRBJ1-6,TRBV18,-,-,TGTGCCAGCTCACCGGGGGGGCGCGATTCACCCCTCCACTTT,CASSPGGRDSPLHF
TRBJ2-7,TRBV5-8,-,once,TGTGGAGGACAATCTTACCGATTTGGGGAGCAGTACTTC,CGGQSYRFGEQYF
TRBJ1-6,TRBV3-1/TRBV3-2,-,-,TGTGCCAGCAGCTCTCCCGATAGCTCCTATAATTCACCCCTCCACTTT,CASSSPDSSYNSPLHF
TRBJ1-3,TRBV30,-,few,TGTGCCGGGAGACATAGCGCGGGAAACACCATATATTTT,CAGRHSAGNTIYF
TRBJ2-1,TRBV14,-,few,TGTGCCAGCAGCCCGGGAAACTACAATGAGCAGTTCTTC,CASSPGNYNEQFF
TRBJ1-5,TRBV3-1/TRBV3-2,-,-,TGTGCCAGCAGCCAAGGGTACAGAAATCAGCCCCAGCATTTT,CASSQGYRNQPQHF
TRBJ1-6,TRBV18,-,-,TGTGCCAGCTCAAGAGAGAGCTCCTATAATTCACCCCTCCACTTT,CASSRESSYNSPLHF
TRBJ1-3,TRBV5-1,-,few,TGCGCCAGCAGTTTTACAAGCCCCGAGGGCACCATATATTTT,CASSFTSPEGTIYF